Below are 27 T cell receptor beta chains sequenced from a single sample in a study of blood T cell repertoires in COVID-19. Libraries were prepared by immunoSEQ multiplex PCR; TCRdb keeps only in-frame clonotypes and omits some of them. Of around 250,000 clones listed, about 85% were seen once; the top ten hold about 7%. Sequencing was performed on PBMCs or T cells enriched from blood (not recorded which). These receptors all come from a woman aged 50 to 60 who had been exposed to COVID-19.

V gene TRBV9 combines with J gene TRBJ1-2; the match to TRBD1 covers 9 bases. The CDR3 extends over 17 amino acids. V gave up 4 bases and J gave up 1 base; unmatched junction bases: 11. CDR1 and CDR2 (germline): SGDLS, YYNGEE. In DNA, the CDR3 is TGTGCCAGCAGCCATACCTCCGGGACAGGGATTAACTATGGCTACACCTTC. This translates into CASSHTSGTGINYGYTF.

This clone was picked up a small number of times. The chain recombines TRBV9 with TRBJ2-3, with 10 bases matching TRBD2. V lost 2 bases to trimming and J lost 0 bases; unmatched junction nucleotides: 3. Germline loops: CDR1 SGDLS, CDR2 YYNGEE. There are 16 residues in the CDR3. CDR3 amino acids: CASSVSGGESTDTQYF. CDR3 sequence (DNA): TGTGCCAGCAGCGTGAGCGGGGGGGAAAGCACAGATACGCAGTATTTT. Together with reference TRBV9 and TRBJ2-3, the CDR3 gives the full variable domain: DSGVTQTPKHLITATGQRVTLRCSPRSGDLSVYWYQQSLDQGLQFLIQYYNGEERAKGNILERFSAQQFPDLHSELNLSSLELGDSALYFCASSVSGGESTDTQYFGPGTRLTVL.

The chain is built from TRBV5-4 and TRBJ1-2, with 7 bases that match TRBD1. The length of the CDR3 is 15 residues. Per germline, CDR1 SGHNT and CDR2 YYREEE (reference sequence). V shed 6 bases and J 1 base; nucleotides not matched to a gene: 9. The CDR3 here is CASTLGGQLNYGYTF. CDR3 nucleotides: TGTGCCAGCACCCTGGGGGGACAGCTTAACTATGGCTACACCTTC.

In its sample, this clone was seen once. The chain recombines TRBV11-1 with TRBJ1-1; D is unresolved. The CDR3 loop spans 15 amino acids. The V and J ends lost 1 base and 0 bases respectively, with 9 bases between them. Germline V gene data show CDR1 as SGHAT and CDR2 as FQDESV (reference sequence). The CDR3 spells CASSLEAGMNTEAFF. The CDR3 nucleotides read TGTGCCAGCAGCTTAGAGGCAGGCATGAACACTGAAGCTTTCTTT. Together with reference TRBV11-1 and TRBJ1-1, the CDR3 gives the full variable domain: EAEVAQSPRYKITEKSQAVAFWCDPISGHATLYWYRQILGQGPELLVQFQDESVVDDSQLPKDRFSAERLKGVDSTLKIQPAELGDSAMYLCASSLEAGMNTEAFFGQGTRLTVV.

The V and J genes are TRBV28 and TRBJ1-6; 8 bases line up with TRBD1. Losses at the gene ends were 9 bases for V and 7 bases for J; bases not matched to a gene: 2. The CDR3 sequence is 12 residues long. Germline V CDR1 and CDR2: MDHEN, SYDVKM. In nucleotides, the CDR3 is TGTGCCAGTGGACAGGGAAATTCACCCCTCCACTTT. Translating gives CASGQGNSPLHF.

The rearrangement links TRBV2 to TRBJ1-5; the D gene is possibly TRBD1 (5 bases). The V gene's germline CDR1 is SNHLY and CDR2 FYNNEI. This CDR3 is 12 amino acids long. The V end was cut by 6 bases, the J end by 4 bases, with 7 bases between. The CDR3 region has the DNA TGTGCCAGCAGGGACACTAATCAGCCCCAGCATTTT. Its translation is CASRDTNQPQHF.

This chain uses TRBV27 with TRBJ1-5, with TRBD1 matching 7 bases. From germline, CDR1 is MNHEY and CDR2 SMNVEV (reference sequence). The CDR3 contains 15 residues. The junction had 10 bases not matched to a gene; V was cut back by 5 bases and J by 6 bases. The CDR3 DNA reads TGTGCCAGCAGTCCATTTCGTACAGGGGTTCAGCCCCAGCATTTT. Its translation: CASSPFRTGVQPQHF.

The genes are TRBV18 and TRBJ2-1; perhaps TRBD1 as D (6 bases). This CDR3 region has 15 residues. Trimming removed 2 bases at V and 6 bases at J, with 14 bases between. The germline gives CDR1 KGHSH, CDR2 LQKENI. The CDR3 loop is CASSPETGYTNEQFF. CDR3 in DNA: TGTGCCAGCTCACCAGAGACAGGCTATACCAATGAGCAGTTCTTC.

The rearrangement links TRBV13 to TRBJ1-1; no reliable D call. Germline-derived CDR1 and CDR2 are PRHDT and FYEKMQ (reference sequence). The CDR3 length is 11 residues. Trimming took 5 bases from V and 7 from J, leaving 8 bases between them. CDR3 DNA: TGTGCCAGCAGCATGACACGTGAAGCTTTCTTT. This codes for CASSMTREAFF.

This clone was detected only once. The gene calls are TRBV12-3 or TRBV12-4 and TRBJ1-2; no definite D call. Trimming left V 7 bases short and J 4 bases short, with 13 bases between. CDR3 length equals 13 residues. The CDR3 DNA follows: TGTGCCAGCACTTGGACTGGGGTCTATGGCTACACCTTC. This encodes CASTWTGVYGYTF.

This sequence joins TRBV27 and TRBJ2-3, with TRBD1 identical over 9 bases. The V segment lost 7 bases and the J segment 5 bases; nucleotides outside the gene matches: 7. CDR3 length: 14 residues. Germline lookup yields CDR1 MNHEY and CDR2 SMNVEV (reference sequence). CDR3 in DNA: TGTGCCAGCATGTGGGACAGGGCGGGAGATACGCAGTATTTT. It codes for CASMWDRAGDTQYF.

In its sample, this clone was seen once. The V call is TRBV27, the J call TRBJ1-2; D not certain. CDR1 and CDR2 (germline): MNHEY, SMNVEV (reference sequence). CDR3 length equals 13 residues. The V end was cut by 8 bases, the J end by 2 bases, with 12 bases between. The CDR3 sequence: CASAVGGNYGYTF. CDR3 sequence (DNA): TGTGCCAGCGCGGTGGGAGGGAACTATGGCTACACCTTC.

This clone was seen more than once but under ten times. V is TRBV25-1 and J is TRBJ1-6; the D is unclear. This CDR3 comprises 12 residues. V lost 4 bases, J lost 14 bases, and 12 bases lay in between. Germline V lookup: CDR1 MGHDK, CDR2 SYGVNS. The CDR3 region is CASSGTPSTLHF. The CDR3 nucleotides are TGTGCCAGCAGTGGTACCCCTTCTACCCTCCACTTT. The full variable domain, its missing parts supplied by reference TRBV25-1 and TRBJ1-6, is EADIYQTPRYLVIGTGKKITLECSQTMGHDKMYWYQQDPGMELHLIHYSYGVNSTEKGDLSSESTVSRIRTEHFPLTLESARPSHTSQYLCASSGTPSTLHFGNGTRLTVT.

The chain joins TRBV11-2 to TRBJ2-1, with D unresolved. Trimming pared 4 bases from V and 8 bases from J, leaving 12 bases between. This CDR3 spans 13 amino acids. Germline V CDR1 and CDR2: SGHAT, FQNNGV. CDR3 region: CASSWSSRDEQFF. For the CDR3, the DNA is TGTGCCAGCAGCTGGTCTAGTCGCGATGAGCAGTTCTTC.

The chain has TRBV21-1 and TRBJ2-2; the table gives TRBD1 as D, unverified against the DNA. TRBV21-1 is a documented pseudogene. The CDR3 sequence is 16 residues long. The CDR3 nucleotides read TGTGCCAGCAGCAAAGACGACAGGGGTAGCACCGGGGAGCTGTTTTTT. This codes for CASSKDDRGSTGELFF.

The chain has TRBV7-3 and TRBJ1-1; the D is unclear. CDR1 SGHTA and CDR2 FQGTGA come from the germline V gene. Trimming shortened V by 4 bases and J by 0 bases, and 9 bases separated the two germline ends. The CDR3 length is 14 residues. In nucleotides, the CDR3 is TGTGCCAGCAGCTCTTCGGGGTTGAACACTGAAGCTTTCTTT. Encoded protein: CASSSSGLNTEAFF.

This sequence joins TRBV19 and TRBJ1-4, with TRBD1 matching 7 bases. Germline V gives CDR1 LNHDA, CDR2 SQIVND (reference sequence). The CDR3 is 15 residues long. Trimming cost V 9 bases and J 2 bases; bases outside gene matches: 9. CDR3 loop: CARIEARGTNEKLFF. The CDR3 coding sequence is TGTGCCAGGATCGAGGCCAGGGGGACTAATGAAAAACTGTTTTTT. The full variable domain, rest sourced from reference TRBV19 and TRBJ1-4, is DGGITQSPKYLFRKEGQNVTLSCEQNLNHDAMYWYRQDPGQGLRLIYYSQIVNDFQKGDIAEGYSVSREKKESFPLTVTSAQKNPTAFYLCARIEARGTNEKLFFGSGTQLSVL.

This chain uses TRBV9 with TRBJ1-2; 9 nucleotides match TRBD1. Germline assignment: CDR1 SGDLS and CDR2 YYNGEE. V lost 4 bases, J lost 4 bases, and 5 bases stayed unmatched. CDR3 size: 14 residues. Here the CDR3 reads CASSLGQGRYGYTF. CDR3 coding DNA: TGTGCCAGCAGCCTCGGACAGGGGCGCTATGGCTACACCTTC.

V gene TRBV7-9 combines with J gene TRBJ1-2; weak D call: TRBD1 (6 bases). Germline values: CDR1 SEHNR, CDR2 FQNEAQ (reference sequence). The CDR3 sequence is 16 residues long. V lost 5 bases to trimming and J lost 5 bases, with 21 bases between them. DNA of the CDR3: TGTGCCAGCAGCCCGTCCGGGACAAGGGGCGTTTATGGCTACACCTTC. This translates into CASSPSGTRGVYGYTF. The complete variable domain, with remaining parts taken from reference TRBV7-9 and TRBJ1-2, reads DTGVSQNPRHKITKRGQNVTFRCDPISEHNRLYWYRQTLGQGPEFLTYFQNEAQLEKSRLLSDRFSAERPKGSFSTLEIQRTEQGDSAMYLCASSPSGTRGVYGYTFGSGTRLTVV.

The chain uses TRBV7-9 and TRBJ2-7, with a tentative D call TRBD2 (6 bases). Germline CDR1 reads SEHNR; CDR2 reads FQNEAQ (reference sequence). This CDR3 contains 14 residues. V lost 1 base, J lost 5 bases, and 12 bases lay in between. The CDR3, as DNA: TGTGCCAGCAGCTTAGTGGGGGGAGGCAACGAGCAGTACTTC. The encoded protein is CASSLVGGGNEQYF.

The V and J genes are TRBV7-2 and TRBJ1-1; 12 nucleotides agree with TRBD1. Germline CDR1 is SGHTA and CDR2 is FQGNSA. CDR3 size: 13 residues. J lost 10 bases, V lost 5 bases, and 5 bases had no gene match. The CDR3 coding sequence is TGTGCCAGCAGCGGGACAGGGGGCTGGGTAGCTTTCTTT. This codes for CASSGTGGWVAFF.

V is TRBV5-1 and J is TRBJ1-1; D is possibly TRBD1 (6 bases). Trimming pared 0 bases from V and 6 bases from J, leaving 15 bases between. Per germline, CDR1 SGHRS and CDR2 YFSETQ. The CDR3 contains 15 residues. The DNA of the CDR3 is TGCGCCAGCAGCTTGGATGCGGGGGCCGGGGCTGAAGCTTTCTTT. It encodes CASSLDAGAGAEAFF.

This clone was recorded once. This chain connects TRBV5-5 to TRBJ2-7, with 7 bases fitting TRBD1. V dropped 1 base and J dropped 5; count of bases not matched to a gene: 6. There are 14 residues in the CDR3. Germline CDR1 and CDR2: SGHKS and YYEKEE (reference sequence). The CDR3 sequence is CASSLPPRGNEQYF. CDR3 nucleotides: TGTGCCAGCAGCTTGCCGCCCAGGGGGAACGAGCAGTACTTC.

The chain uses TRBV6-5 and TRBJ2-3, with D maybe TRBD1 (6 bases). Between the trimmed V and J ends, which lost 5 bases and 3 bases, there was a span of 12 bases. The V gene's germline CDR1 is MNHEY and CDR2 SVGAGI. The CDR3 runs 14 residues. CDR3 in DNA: TGTGCCAGCAGTCTACAGGGAAGGACAGATACGCAGTATTTT. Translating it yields CASSLQGRTDTQYF.

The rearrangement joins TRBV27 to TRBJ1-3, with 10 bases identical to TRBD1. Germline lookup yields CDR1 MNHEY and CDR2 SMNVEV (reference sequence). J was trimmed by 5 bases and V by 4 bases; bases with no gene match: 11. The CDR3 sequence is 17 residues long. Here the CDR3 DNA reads TGTGCCAGCAGTTATTGGGACAGGGGCCCTTTTCGAAACACCATATATTTT. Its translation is CASSYWDRGPFRNTIYF.

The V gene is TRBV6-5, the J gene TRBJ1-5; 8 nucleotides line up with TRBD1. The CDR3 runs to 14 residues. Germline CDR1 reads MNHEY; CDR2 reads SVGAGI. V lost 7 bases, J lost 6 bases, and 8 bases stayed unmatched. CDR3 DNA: TGTGCCAGCACTCCAGGGGGCGGAGGTCAGCCCCAGCATTTT. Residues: CASTPGGGGQPQHF.

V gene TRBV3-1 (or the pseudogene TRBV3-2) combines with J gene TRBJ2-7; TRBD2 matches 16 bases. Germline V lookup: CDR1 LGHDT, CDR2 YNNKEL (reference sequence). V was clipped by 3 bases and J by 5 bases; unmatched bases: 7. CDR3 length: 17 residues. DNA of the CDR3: TGTGCCAGCAGCCAGGGGACTAGCGGGGGGGCGGAGGACGAGCAGTACTTC. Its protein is CASSQGTSGGAEDEQYF.